Listed here is a single T cell receptor beta chain. A clone one base away is much larger, so this may be a read error. The germline V gene has CDR1 SGHVS and CDR2 FQNEAQ. Trimming took off 1 base at V and 3 bases at J, with 10 bases between the two ends. The CDR3 runs 14 residues. Donors were healthy Caucasian individuals from Russia aged about 6 to 100. Per-sample yields of isolated PBMCs were at least 6 million. Total RNA, at least 5 micrograms per sample, came from PBMCs. These data originate in a study of blood T cells in healthy people across ages. Combining a sample-barcoded 5' primer with a J-beta primer mix, a second PCR ran for 7 to 11 cycles. TCRdb ran MiXCR on the 5' RACE reads and lists one entry per CDR3 protein. The data contain roughly 700,000 distinct CDR3 sequences, about 30% of them singletons.

This sequence was found in an elderly woman in good health. The chain carries TRBV7-8 and TRBJ2-7, with D uncertain. The sequencing sample was made of blood. The CDR3 loop reads CASSLEADCYEQYF. The CDR3 nucleotides are TGTGCCAGCAGCTTAGAGGCAGACTGCTACGAGCAGTACTTC. Full variable domain (rest looked up from reference TRBV7-8 and TRBJ2-7): GAGVSQSPRYKVAKRGQDVALRCDPISGHVSLFWYQQALGQGPEFLTYFQNEAQLDKSGLPSDRFFAERPEGSVSTLKIQRTQQEDSAVYLCASSLEADCYEQYFGPGTRLTVT.